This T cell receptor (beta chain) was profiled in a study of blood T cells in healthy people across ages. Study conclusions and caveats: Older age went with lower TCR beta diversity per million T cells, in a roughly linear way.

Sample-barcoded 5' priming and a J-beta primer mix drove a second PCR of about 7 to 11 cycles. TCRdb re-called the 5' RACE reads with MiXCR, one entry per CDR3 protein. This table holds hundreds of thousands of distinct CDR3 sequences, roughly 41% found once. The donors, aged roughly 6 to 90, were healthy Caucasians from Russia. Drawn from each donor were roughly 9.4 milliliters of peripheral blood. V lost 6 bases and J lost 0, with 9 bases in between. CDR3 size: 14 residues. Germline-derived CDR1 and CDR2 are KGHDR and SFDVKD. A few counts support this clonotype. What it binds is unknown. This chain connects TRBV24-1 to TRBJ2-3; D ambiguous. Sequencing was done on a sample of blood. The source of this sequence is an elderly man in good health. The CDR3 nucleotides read TGTGCCACCAGTCAACAGCCAAGCACAGATACGCAGTATTTT. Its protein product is CATSQQPSTDTQYF.